The TCR beta chain under discussion was sequenced for a study of blood T cells in healthy people across ages (dated by TCRdb to the mid-2010s). About the full investigation: In model experiments, template switching captured about one uniquely barcoded TCR beta cDNA molecule for every two T cells. To avoid experimental bias, donors of different ages were spread randomly across the sequencing lanes. The study measured age-related changes in TCR beta repertoire diversity using deep sequencing normalized with unique cDNA molecular identifiers. Using the same blood draw, the study looked at two additional independent replicas of 1 million unique cDNA reads for two donors, one aged 18 to 30 and the other aged 80 or older. Four age groups were formed from the donors: young (average around 15 years), middle-aged (around 41), aged (approximately 60) and long-lived (more than 75).

Libraries came from 5' RACE. The data were produced on an Illumina HiSeq 2500. A second roughly 6 to 12 cycle PCR used a sample-barcoded 5' primer and a J-beta primer mix. Each TCR beta cDNA molecule received a unique molecular identifier from a template-switch 5' adaptor carrying 12 random nucleotides. At least 2.5 million CDR3-containing paired-end reads were obtained from each sample. The Mint cDNA synthesis kit, primed by a TRBC-specific oligonucleotide, was used to synthesize first-strand cDNA from all RNA. After uracil-DNA glycosylase treatment, a first 18-cycle PCR used universal primers M1SS and BC2_uni_R on all cDNA. The authors processed their data as follows. Normalization of each sample was performed by random selection of 1 million high-quality reads, each carrying a distinct molecular identifier. Instead of being binned into consensus sequences, reads with shared molecular identifiers were discarded. MiTCR, run with a Q25 quality threshold and the strictest error-elimination algorithm, handled CDR3 identification, clonotype clustering and error correction. A nonparametric unseen species model using Euler transformation provided a lower-bound estimate of total TCR beta diversity. Starting from the raw public reads, TCRdb applied fastp trimming at Q25, assembled clones with MiXCR and retained in-frame beta chains. Rows are combined by CDR3 protein, so each entry shows the most common genes and DNA. The V and J calls were not made by the authors but by TCRdb's processing. Within this sample are a few hundred thousand distinct CDR3 sequences, with 50% to 60% of them counted one time only. The ten largest make up 45% to 65% of the sample.

Results and caveats for the whole study, not just this receptor: Bulk unsorted PBMC profiling prevented conclusive comparison of naive and antigen-experienced compartments. As age increased, observed TCR beta diversity per million T cells dropped in a roughly linear way, and a significant reduction was already evident by age approximately 40. Estimates of total diversity based on one million sequenced T cells were regarded as lower bounds and as underestimates. A strong correlation was found between observed TCR beta diversity and the percentage of naive T cells measured by flow cytometry. Compared with the aged group, more naive CD4+ T cells, fewer expanded clones and increased TCR diversity were shown by the long-lived group, suggesting age selection. Because donor CMV infection status was unknown, age-related changes in expanded clonotypes were potentially confounded.

In its sample, this clonotype was seen many times. What this receptor recognizes is not known. One base away there is no much larger clone; base qualities are not given. The donors were roughly 38 Caucasian individuals from Russia, aged 6 to 90 years, who were systemically healthy. About 9.8 milliliters of peripheral blood were drawn from each donor into EDTA-treated Vacutainer tubes. Ficoll-Paque density-gradient centrifugation was used to isolate PBMCs, with at least 6 million per sample. Trizol reagent was used to extract total RNA from the PBMCs, yielding at least 5.5 micrograms per sample. For every donor, an aliquot of PBMCs went through flow cytometry to measure the percentages of naive CD45RAhigh/CD27high T cells. The CDR1 and CDR2 encoded by the germline V gene (reference sequence) are DFQATT and SNEGSKA. The CDR3 contains 12 residues, cysteine and phenylalanine counted. Left in the record is the CDR3 DNA by itself, 36 bases read in frame from the first base. At the junction V is shortened by 3 bases and J by 4 bases, with 9 bases in between.

The chain employs TRBV20-1 and TRBJ1-2, with the D gene not confidently named. This TCR was sampled from a man in his fifties or sixties in good health. Sequencing was carried out using blood. This receptor has the CDR3 CSASYATYGYTF. The sequenced DNA: TGCAGTGCTAGCTACGCAACCTATGGCTACACCTTC.